Each of the 27 T cell receptor beta chains below was sequenced from the same sample in a study of T-cell memory formation after mild COVID-19. One entry per CDR3 protein, called by TCRdb with MiXCR from the 5' RACE reads. The table has just under 350,000 distinct CDR3 sequences, 13% seen once. The sample was PBMCs or a T cell subset sorted from them (not recorded which). These receptors all come from a young man who had mild COVID-19 (a few samples of this study predate the infection). Cell type and time point are not known.

This chain joins TRBV7-2 and TRBJ1-2; D might be TRBD1 (5 bases). This CDR3 is 15 amino acids long. Trimming cost V 0 bases and J 6 bases, with 14 bases left between them. Germline CDR1 reads SGHTA; CDR2 reads FQGNSA. The CDR3: CASSLARGLRDGYTF. CDR3 coding DNA: TGTGCCAGCAGCTTAGCGCGGGGACTTCGGGATGGCTACACCTTC.

V is TRBV7-3 and J is TRBJ2-3; possible D gene TRBD2, 7 bases. Germline-derived CDR1 and CDR2 are SGHTA and FQGTGA. V was shortened by 5 bases and J by 3 bases, with 21 bases between the two germline ends. The CDR3 is made up of 17 amino acids. CDR3 nucleotides: TGTGCCAGCAGCCCCCGCATTGGGGGGGGCCAGACAGATACGCAGTATTTT. Amino acids: CASSPRIGGGQTDTQYF.

The J gene is TRBJ2-1, the V gene TRBV6-5; either TRBD1 or TRBD2 may supply D (5 bases each). The length of the CDR3 is 15 residues. V lost 5 bases and J 7 bases, leaving 18 bases between the germline ends. Germline values: CDR1 MNHEY, CDR2 SVGAGI. CDR3 sequence reads: CASSDVTGTSNEQFF. As DNA, the CDR3 is TGTGCCAGCAGTGACGTGACTGGGACGTCGAATGAGCAGTTCTTC.

This clonotype occurred a few times. V gene TRBV11-2 combines with J gene TRBJ1-4, with 7 bases matching TRBD1. Per germline, CDR1 SGHAT and CDR2 FQNNGV. This CDR3 region has 12 residues. After removal of 5 bases from V and 10 bases from J, the junction contained 4 bases not matched to a gene. The CDR3 sequence is CASSGGGGKLFF. CDR3 coding DNA: TGTGCCAGCAGCGGAGGGGGCGGAAAACTGTTTTTT.

The sample holds many counts of this clonotype. CDR3 in amino acids: CASSLTGTNNQPQHF. The CDR3, as DNA: TGTGCCAGCAGCCTCACCGGGACAAACAATCAGCCCCAGCATTTT. The chain uses TRBV7-2 and TRBJ1-5, with a weak D call TRBD1 (6 bases). Germline V lookup: CDR1 SGHTA, CDR2 FQGNSA. Trimming took off 5 bases at V and 3 bases at J, with 14 bases between the two ends. CDR3 length: 15 residues.

This clonotype has a count of ten or more. The gene calls are TRBV20-1 and TRBJ2-1, with D possibly TRBD2 on 7 matching bases. The V end lost 8 bases, the J end lost 9 bases, and 23 bases lay between the germline ends. This CDR3 comprises 14 residues. The V gene's germline CDR1 is DFQATT and CDR2 SNEGSKA (reference sequence). CDR3 in DNA: TGCAGTATGATTAGCGTGGGGGGGGCAGGTGAGCAGTTCTTC. Translating gives CSMISVGGAGEQFF.

This clonotype was counted between two and nine times. The chain couples TRBV5-1 to TRBJ2-3; TRBD2 agrees at 7 bases. CDR1 SGHRS and CDR2 YFSETQ come from the germline V gene. V dropped 4 bases and J dropped 1; count of bases not matched to a gene: 9. The CDR3 extends over 16 amino acids. CDR3 region: CASSGGDYTGTDTQYF. Here the CDR3 DNA reads TGCGCCAGCAGCGGGGGGGACTACACTGGCACAGATACGCAGTATTTT.

This rearrangement joins TRBV6-2 or TRBV6-3 to TRBJ2-3, with 14 bases aligning to TRBD2. Germline trimming cut 6 bases from V and 4 bases from J; bases unmatched to any gene: 9. Per the germline V gene, CDR1 is MNHEY and CDR2 is SVGEGT. CDR3 length: 17 residues. CDR3 DNA sequence: TGTGCCAGCAGAACTGGACTAGCGGGGGGCGACGCAGATACGCAGTATTTT. As protein: CASRTGLAGGDADTQYF.

This clonotype was detected only a few times. V and J are TRBV18 and TRBJ2-7; D is undetermined. V was cut by 8 bases and J by 5 bases, with 10 bases left in between. The CDR3 totals 11 residues. Germline values: CDR1 KGHSH, CDR2 LQKENI. The CDR3 sequence is CASPHVDEQYV. For the CDR3, the DNA is TGTGCCAGCCCTCACGTCGACGAGCAGTACGTC.

This clonotype was found many times. The V call is TRBV7-2, the J call TRBJ2-3; the D is unclear. The CDR3 runs 14 residues. Germline V CDR1 and CDR2: SGHTA, FQGNSA. V was cut by 4 bases and J by 4 bases, with 12 bases left in between. This CDR3 is CASSYKGFADTQYF. CDR3 nucleotides: TGTGCCAGCAGCTACAAGGGTTTTGCAGATACGCAGTATTTT.

This clonotype occurred a few times. V gene TRBV7-9 combines with J gene TRBJ1-3; no clear D. CDR1 is SEHNR and CDR2 is FQNEAQ in the germline V gene (reference sequence). The length of the CDR3 is 17 residues. V lost 7 bases to trimming and J lost 1 base, with 20 bases between them. The CDR3 is CASTQTKIPSSGNTIYF. The CDR3, as DNA: TGTGCCAGCACCCAGACTAAAATTCCGTCTTCTGGAAACACCATATATTTT.

This clonotype was counted a few times. The J gene is TRBJ2-3, the V gene TRBV5-1; 10 nucleotides agree with TRBD2. The CDR3 sequence is 16 residues long. J was trimmed by 1 base and V by 6 bases; bases with no gene match: 8. Germline CDR1 SGHRS, CDR2 YFSETQ. The CDR3 reads CASMEAGGPGTDTQYF. The CDR3 coding sequence is TGCGCCAGCATGGAAGCGGGGGGGCCGGGCACAGATACGCAGTATTTT.

This clonotype was seen a handful of times. The chain carries TRBV6-1 and TRBJ1-1; D ambiguous. The CDR3 sequence is 11 residues long. Germline CDR1 and CDR2: MNHNS and SASEGT. The V gene lost 1 base and the J gene lost 5 bases, with 2 bases spanning the gap. CDR3 residues: CASSEETEAFF. The CDR3 nucleotides read TGTGCCAGCAGTGAAGAAACTGAAGCTTTCTTT.

This clonotype was seen many times. This chain uses TRBV7-2 with TRBJ2-7, with TRBD1 identical over 7 bases. Germline trimming cut 5 bases from V and 3 bases from J; bases unmatched to any gene: 10. There are 15 residues in the CDR3. CDR1 is SGHTA, CDR2 FQGNSA, per germline. The DNA for the CDR3 is TGTGCCAGCAGCACGACCCGACAGGGAAACTACGAGCAGTACTTC. As protein: CASSTTRQGNYEQYF.

In this sample, this clonotype turned up a few times. The gene calls are TRBV12-3 or TRBV12-4 and TRBJ2-7, with 8 bases that match TRBD1. The CDR3 sequence is 17 residues long. V dropped 6 bases and J dropped 3; count of bases not matched to a gene: 16. The CDR3 protein is CASRPTDNKQGGYEQYF. Written as DNA, the CDR3 is TGTGCCAGCAGACCGACCGATAATAAACAGGGGGGCTACGAGCAGTACTTC.

In its sample, this clonotype was seen a few times. The CDR3 DNA is TGTGCCAGCAGTGAAACCCCAGCCGGGACCGGGGAGCTGTTTTTT. Protein: CASSETPAGTGELFF. The V call is TRBV6-1, the J call TRBJ2-2; D not resolved. The CDR3 sequence is 15 residues long. V gave up 2 bases and J gave up 5 bases, with 12 bases separating them. Germline V gives CDR1 MNHNS, CDR2 SASEGT.

V gene TRBV7-2 combines with J gene TRBJ2-1; possible D gene TRBD2, 5 bases. The CDR3 has 15 amino acids. Germline CDR1 SGHTA, CDR2 FQGNSA. V was cut by 3 bases and J by 5 bases, with 14 bases left in between. CDR3 residues: CASSFLISGNNEQFF. CDR3 nucleotides: TGTGCCAGCAGCTTTTTAATCTCGGGAAACAATGAGCAGTTCTTC.

The genes are TRBV3-1 and TRBJ2-3, with D perhaps matching TRBD2 (7 bases). Trimming took 5 bases from V and 5 from J, leaving 17 bases between them. CDR1 is LGHDT, CDR2 YNNKEL, per germline (reference sequence). The CDR3 is 15 amino acids. The CDR3 DNA follows: TGTGCCAGCAGCTACGGCGGGGGCGCGGGAGATACGCAGTATTTT. Translating it yields CASSYGGGAGDTQYF.

This clonotype was seen only a few times. The chain employs TRBV4-2 and TRBJ2-5; 11 nucleotides line up with TRBD2. There are 16 residues in the CDR3. Looked up from germline, CDR1 is LGHNA and CDR2 is YNFKEQ. V lost 3 bases to trimming and J lost 1 base; unmatched junction nucleotides: 4. DNA of the CDR3: TGTGCCAGCAGCCACCTAGCGGGGGGAGCCCAAGAGACCCAGTACTTC. Amino acid sequence: CASSHLAGGAQETQYF.

In this sample, this clonotype turned up a few times. V and J are TRBV3-1 and TRBJ2-1; tentatively, D is TRBD2 (6 bases). Deletions cut 3 bases from V and 6 bases from J, with 12 bases between. CDR3 length: 14 residues. Germline lookup yields CDR1 LGHDT and CDR2 YNNKEL (reference sequence). This CDR3 reads CASSQGWGGNEQFF. The DNA for the CDR3 is TGTGCCAGCAGCCAGGGGTGGGGAGGCAATGAGCAGTTCTTC.

In its sample, this clonotype was seen a few times. This chain uses TRBV2 with TRBJ2-3; a weak D match, TRBD1 (5 bases). The germline gives CDR1 SNHLY, CDR2 FYNNEI. The CDR3 is made up of 15 amino acids. Trimming pared 2 bases from V and 0 bases from J, leaving 9 bases between. CDR3 amino acids: CASSEQGSSTDTQYF. The CDR3 coding sequence is TGTGCCAGCAGTGAACAGGGTTCTAGCACAGATACGCAGTATTTT.

This chain joins TRBV9 and TRBJ2-2; TRBD1 agrees at 9 bases. The germline CDR1 and CDR2 sequences are SGDLS and YYNGEE. This CDR3 has 16 amino acids. J gave up 5 bases and V 3 bases, and 8 bases lay outside the gene matches. CDR3: CASSDTGGIRTGELFF. The CDR3 region has the DNA TGTGCCAGCAGCGACACAGGGGGCATACGGACCGGGGAGCTGTTTTTT.

Many counts were recorded for this clonotype. The chain joins TRBV6-5 to TRBJ1-1, with D perhaps matching TRBD1 (6 bases). The germline CDR1 and CDR2 sequences are MNHEY and SVGAGI. There are 14 residues in the CDR3. Trimming cost V 4 bases and J 4 bases, with 13 bases left between them. CDR3 in amino acids: CASSLGGRGTEAFF. In DNA, the CDR3 is TGTGCCAGCAGTTTGGGGGGGCGAGGCACTGAAGCTTTCTTT.

This clonotype came up a few times. V gene TRBV27 combines with J gene TRBJ2-1; 12 nucleotides agree with TRBD2. V dropped 2 bases and J dropped 6; count of bases not matched to a gene: 5. This CDR3 contains 16 residues. The germline gives CDR1 MNHEY, CDR2 SMNVEV (reference sequence). The CDR3 loop is CASSLSASGGANEQFF. The CDR3 nucleotides are TGTGCCAGCAGTTTAAGCGCTAGCGGGGGGGCCAATGAGCAGTTCTTC.

This rearrangement joins TRBV7-8 to TRBJ2-5; possible D gene TRBD2, 7 bases. The CDR3 totals 18 residues. The germline V and J ends were trimmed by 1 base and 4 bases, with 22 bases remaining between them. The germline CDR1 and CDR2 sequences are SGHVS and FQNEAQ. The CDR3 region has the DNA TGTGCCAGCAGCTTAGTACTTATTTACGGGGGGCCAGGAGAGACCCAGTACTTC. This gives the protein CASSLVLIYGGPGETQYF.

This clonotype was observed a handful of times. The gene calls are TRBV4-3 and TRBJ2-5, with a possible D match to TRBD2 (5 bases). The CDR3 spans 16 residues. The V end lost 2 bases, the J end lost 0 bases, and 13 bases lay between the germline ends. Per the germline V gene, CDR1 is LGHNA and CDR2 is YSLEER. The CDR3 DNA follows: TGCGCCAGCAGCCAATACCATCTCGGGGACCAAGAGACCCAGTACTTC. Protein product: CASSQYHLGDQETQYF.

The rearrangement joins TRBV4-1 to TRBJ2-5; D gene unclear. Germline CDR1 MGHRA, CDR2 YSYEKL. Trimming left V 1 base short and J 0 bases short, with 12 bases between. The CDR3 length is 16 residues. The CDR3 DNA reads TGCGCCAGCAGCCAAGGTCTAACGGGCAACCAAGAGACCCAGTACTTC. Residues: CASSQGLTGNQETQYF.